These 23 T cell receptor beta chains originate from one sample sequenced in a study of T-cell reconstitution after alpha-beta-depleted transplantation in children. It was with unique molecular identifiers that the TCRbeta library was prepared. MiXCR was run by TCRdb on the PCR reads, yielding one entry per CDR3 protein. The sample has fewer than 400,000 distinct CDR3 sequences; roughly 20% are singletons. Here the sequenced sample was PBMCs from the stem cell graft donor, taken from the stem cell graft. The receptor source for this set is a human donor who donated a stem cell graft to a child with acute myeloid leukemia.

The chain uses TRBV6-2 or TRBV6-3 and TRBJ1-2; no clear D. Germline V gene data show CDR1 as MNHEY and CDR2 as SVGEGT. The CDR3 is 12 residues long. Trimming removed 8 bases at V and 4 bases at J, with 11 bases between. CDR3 sequence (DNA): TGTGCCAGCCGGGCAGAGATCTATGGCTACACCTTC. Its translation is CASRAEIYGYTF.

This clonotype showed up many times. The chain uses TRBV29-1 and TRBJ2-3, with 9 positions matching TRBD1. Trimming cost V 6 bases and J 6 bases; bases outside gene matches: 7. The CDR3 covers 13 residues. Germline assignment: CDR1 SQVTM and CDR2 ANQGSEA. DNA of the CDR3: TGCAGCGTCCTCACAGGGGGCGACGATACGCAGTATTTT. This sequence encodes CSVLTGGDDTQYF.

The V call is TRBV7-8, the J call TRBJ2-3; D ambiguous. The CDR3 covers 14 residues. CDR1 SGHVS and CDR2 FQNEAQ come from the germline V gene. Trimming shortened V by 0 bases and J by 5 bases, and 9 bases separated the two germline ends. The CDR3 DNA follows: TGTGCCAGCAGCTTAGCGTCCTCGGGAGATACGCAGTATTTT. Its protein is CASSLASSGDTQYF.

The chain carries TRBV29-1 and TRBJ2-1, with D perhaps given as TRBD1 or TRBD2 (5 bases each). The CDR3 has 12 residues. The V gene's germline CDR1 is SQVTM and CDR2 ANQGSEA. Trimming shortened V by 5 bases and J by 8 bases, and 13 bases separated the two germline ends. The CDR3 nucleotides read TGCAGCGTTACTCCCGGGACCTATGAGCAGTTCTTC. Protein: CSVTPGTYEQFF.

The chain recombines TRBV20-1 with TRBJ2-7; 9 nucleotides agree with TRBD1. There are 15 residues in the CDR3. V dropped 6 bases and J dropped 5; count of bases not matched to a gene: 14. Germline values: CDR1 DFQATT, CDR2 SNEGSKA (reference sequence). The CDR3 DNA is TGCAGTGCCAGCCTCCCGAGGACAGGGGCCAACGAGCAGTACTTC. Translating it yields CSASLPRTGANEQYF.

This clonotype was picked up a small number of times. The rearrangement joins TRBV20-1 to TRBJ1-5; 7 bases agree with TRBD1. The V gene end was trimmed by 5 bases and the J gene end by 6 bases; junction bases not matched to a gene: 10. This CDR3 contains 14 residues. Germline lookup yields CDR1 DFQATT and CDR2 SNEGSKA (reference sequence). CDR3 in DNA: TGCAGTGCTGCCGACAGGGAAGTCGGTCAGCCCCAGCATTTT. Its protein product is CSAADREVGQPQHF.

The chain links TRBV12-3 or TRBV12-4 to TRBJ2-3, with TRBD2 matching 8 bases. Trimming at V came to 8 bases and at J to 6 bases, leaving 16 bases not matched to a gene. This CDR3 region has 16 residues. The CDR3 coding sequence is TGTGCCAGCTCAATTGGAGCGGGAGTGATAGTCGATACGCAGTATTTT. Translation: CASSIGAGVIVDTQYF.

This clonotype occurred a few times. V gene TRBV12-3 or TRBV12-4 combines with J gene TRBJ2-1; TRBD2 agrees at 7 bases. This CDR3 has 14 residues. V lost 5 bases to trimming and J lost 4 bases; unmatched junction nucleotides: 5. CDR3 region: CASSGGSEYNEQFF. CDR3 coding DNA: TGTGCCAGCAGTGGCGGGAGCGAGTACAATGAGCAGTTCTTC.

This clonotype was detected ten times or more. The V gene is TRBV12-3 or TRBV12-4, the J gene TRBJ2-2, with unresolved D. The V end lost 1 base, the J end lost 2 bases, and 8 bases lay between the germline ends. The CDR3 is 15 amino acids. The CDR3 DNA follows: TGTGCCAGCAGTTTAGGTGCCTCCAACACCGGGGAGCTGTTTTTT. Translated: CASSLGASNTGELFF.

Only a few counts were recorded for this clonotype. The gene calls are TRBV29-1 and TRBJ2-5, with D maybe TRBD2 (5 bases). V lost 3 bases to trimming and J lost 4 bases, with 18 bases between them. The CDR3 loop spans 15 amino acids. Germline lookup yields CDR1 SQVTM and CDR2 ANQGSEA. CDR3 protein: CSVEGQDLFPETQYF. The CDR3 DNA reads as TGCAGCGTTGAGGGCCAGGACTTATTCCCAGAGACCCAGTACTTC.

The sample holds many counts of this clonotype. V usage is TRBV20-1 and J usage is TRBJ2-3, with 9 bases that match TRBD1. The CDR3 extends over 16 amino acids. The V and J ends lost 6 bases and 2 bases, in that order; junction bases with no gene match: 12. Germline V lookup: CDR1 DFQATT, CDR2 SNEGSKA (reference sequence). The CDR3: CSAKDRGAPDTDTQYF. The CDR3 DNA follows: TGCAGTGCCAAGGACAGGGGAGCACCTGACACAGATACGCAGTATTTT.

The chain links TRBV12-3 or TRBV12-4 to TRBJ1-4; D not certain. V dropped 4 bases and J dropped 7 bases, with 16 bases sitting between them. The CDR3 has 15 residues. The CDR3 loop reads CASSWMTHTFEKLFF. CDR3 coding DNA: TGTGCCAGCAGTTGGATGACACACACCTTTGAAAAACTGTTTTTT.

This clonotype came up many times. This chain links TRBV24-1 with TRBJ2-7; D gene ambiguous. The CDR3 contains 13 residues. The V end lost 5 bases, the J end lost 4 bases, and 11 bases lay between the germline ends. The V gene's germline CDR1 is KGHDR and CDR2 SFDVKD. The CDR3 nucleotides are TGTGCCACCAGTGGAGGCGATCCATACGAGCAGTACTTC. It is translated as CATSGGDPYEQYF.

This clonotype came up many times. V gene TRBV20-1 combines with J gene TRBJ2-1, with a weak D call TRBD2 (5 bases). CDR1 and CDR2 (germline): DFQATT, SNEGSKA (reference sequence). Trimming took 5 bases from V and 1 from J, leaving 12 bases between them. CDR3 size: 14 residues. The CDR3 nucleotides are TGCAGTGCTTTAGCGCCCCAGTCCTACAATGAGCAGTTCTTC. This translates into CSALAPQSYNEQFF.

This rearrangement joins TRBV10-2 to TRBJ1-5; D perhaps matches TRBD1 (6 bases). The CDR3 sequence is 15 residues long. Germline V lookup: CDR1 WSHSY, CDR2 SAAADI. V was shortened by 6 bases and J by 1 base, with 13 bases between the two germline ends. DNA of the CDR3: TGCGCCAGCAGCGCACAGGGAGGGAGCAATCAGCCCCAGCATTTT. It is translated as CASSAQGGSNQPQHF.

V is TRBV10-3 and J is TRBJ1-5; no firm D call. Germline assignment: CDR1 ENHRY and CDR2 SYGVKD. The CDR3 totals 14 residues. The V gene lost 2 bases and the J gene lost 3 bases, with 8 bases spanning the gap. CDR3 amino acids: CAISETGNNQPQHF. In nucleotides, the CDR3 is TGTGCCATCAGTGAGACGGGTAACAATCAGCCCCAGCATTTT.

The rearrangement links TRBV20-1 to TRBJ2-7, with a tentative D call TRBD2 (5 bases). Per the germline V gene, CDR1 is DFQATT and CDR2 is SNEGSKA (reference sequence). Trimming pared 4 bases from V and 1 base from J, leaving 17 bases between. This CDR3 spans 15 amino acids. The CDR3: CSAKSWASRSYEQYF. The CDR3 DNA reads TGCAGTGCTAAATCCTGGGCTAGCCGGTCCTACGAGCAGTACTTC.

The chain is built from TRBV29-1 and TRBJ2-5; D possibly uses TRBD1 or TRBD2 (6 bases each). This CDR3 is 15 amino acids long. The germline CDR1 and CDR2 sequences are SQVTM and ANQGSEA. V gave up 4 bases and J gave up 3 bases, with 18 bases separating them. This chain's CDR3 is CSVAVSGGVKETQYF. The CDR3 DNA reads TGCAGCGTTGCGGTTTCCGGGGGCGTAAAAGAGACCCAGTACTTC.

This clonotype has a count of ten or more. The genes are TRBV20-1 and TRBJ1-6; D is possibly TRBD1 (5 bases). In germline, CDR1 is DFQATT, CDR2 SNEGSKA (reference sequence). Trimming took 2 bases from V and 5 from J, leaving 10 bases between them. This CDR3 region has 14 residues. The CDR3 is CSARSGTDNSPLHF. Here the CDR3 DNA reads TGCAGTGCTAGAAGTGGGACGGATAATTCACCCCTCCACTTT.

In DNA, the CDR3 is TGCGCCAGCAGCTGGACAGGGGAGAGCACAGATACGCAGTATTTT. Residues: CASSWTGESTDTQYF. The chain uses TRBV5-1 and TRBJ2-3; 9 positions match TRBD1. Germline V gene lookup returns CDR1 SGHRS and CDR2 YFSETQ. V lost 3 bases to trimming and J lost 0 bases; unmatched junction nucleotides: 2. CDR3 length equals 15 residues.

This chain connects TRBV10-3 to TRBJ2-7; 11 nucleotides align to TRBD2. CDR3 length: 15 residues. Germline V lookup: CDR1 ENHRY, CDR2 SYGVKD. The V and J ends lost 8 bases and 0 bases, in that order; junction bases with no gene match: 6. CDR3 sequence: CAIANLAGGSYEQYF. CDR3 DNA: TGTGCCATCGCGAATCTAGCGGGAGGCTCCTACGAGCAGTACTTC.

This clonotype was seen only a few times. One end of the junction fails to match germline, which may point to a read error. The chain is built from TRBV7-7 and TRBJ2-2; 10 bases are a match to TRBD1. Germline CDR1 and CDR2: SSHAT and FNYEAQ (reference sequence). The CDR3 length is 17 residues. Here the CDR3 DNA reads TGTGCTAGCAGCGTTGGCGGACAGGGGGTGAACACCGGGGAGCTGTTTTTT. It specifies CASSVGGQGVNTGELFF.

There are a few counts of this clonotype. The chain combines TRBV7-3 with TRBJ2-1; 7 bases line up with TRBD2. V shed 5 bases, J shed 4 bases, and the junction held 5 bases outside the gene matches. CDR3 length equals 14 residues. The germline V gene encodes CDR1 SGHTA and CDR2 FQGTGA. CDR3 amino acids: CASSPDGGYNEQFF. The CDR3 DNA follows: TGTGCCAGCAGCCCCGACGGGGGGTACAATGAGCAGTTCTTC.